This paragraph covers one TCR beta chain sequence. These data are taken from a study of blood T cell repertoires in COVID-19. In the study overall: The study drew acute and convalescent COVID-19 samples from the United States, Italy and Spain. In each case, the material was cDNA or gDNA derived from T cells, B-cell-depleted T cells, or PBMCs.

Per the original data handling: The assay estimated nucleated cells by amplifying reference gene primers. Using immunoSEQ multiplex PCR, the repertoire was profiled, and TCRdb retains in-frame clones only, with some absent. That table furnishes V, J and clone size, whereas the DNA furnished D and trimming. The sample includes about 160,000 clones, roughly 83% of them seen just once. What was sequenced was peripheral blood. The TCR comes from a woman of 80 years or more with active or convalescent COVID-19.

The CDR3 here is CASSDINRGELFF. In DNA, the CDR3 is TGTGCCAGCAGTGACATTAACAGGGGGGAGCTGTTTTTT. V usage is TRBV25-1 and J usage is TRBJ2-2; the D gene is possibly TRBD1 (5 bases). CDR1 is MGHDK and CDR2 is SYGVNS in the germline V gene. The CDR3 is made up of 13 amino acids. V gave up 3 bases and J gave up 8 bases, with 10 bases separating them. Full variable domain (remainder filled in from reference TRBV25-1 and TRBJ2-2): EADIYQTPRYLVIGTGKKITLECSQTMGHDKMYWYQQDPGMELHLIHYSYGVNSTEKGDLSSESTVSRIRTEHFPLTLESARPSHTSQYLCASSDINRGELFFGEGSRLTVL.